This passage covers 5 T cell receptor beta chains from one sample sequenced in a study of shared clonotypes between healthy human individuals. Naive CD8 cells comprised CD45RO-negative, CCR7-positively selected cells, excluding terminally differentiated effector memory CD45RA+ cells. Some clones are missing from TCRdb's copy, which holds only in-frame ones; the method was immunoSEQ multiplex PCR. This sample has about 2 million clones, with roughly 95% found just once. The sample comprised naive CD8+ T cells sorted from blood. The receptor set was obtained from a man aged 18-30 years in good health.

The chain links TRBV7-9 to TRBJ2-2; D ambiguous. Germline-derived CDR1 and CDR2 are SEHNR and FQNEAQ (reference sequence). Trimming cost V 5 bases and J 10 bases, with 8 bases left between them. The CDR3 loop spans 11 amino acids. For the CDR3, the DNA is TGTGCCAGCAGCATAGATGTGGAGCTGTTTTTT. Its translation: CASSIDVELFF.

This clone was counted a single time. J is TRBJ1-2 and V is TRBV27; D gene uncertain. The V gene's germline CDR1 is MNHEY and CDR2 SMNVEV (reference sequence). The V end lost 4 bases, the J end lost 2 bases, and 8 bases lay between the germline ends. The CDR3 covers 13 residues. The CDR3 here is CASSWKENYGYTF. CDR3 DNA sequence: TGTGCCAGCAGTTGGAAGGAGAACTATGGCTACACCTTC.

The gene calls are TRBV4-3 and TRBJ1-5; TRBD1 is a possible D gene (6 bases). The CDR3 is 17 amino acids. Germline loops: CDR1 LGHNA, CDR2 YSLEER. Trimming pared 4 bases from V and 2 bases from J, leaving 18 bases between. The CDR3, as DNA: TGCGCCAGCAGCCCTGAGTGGGGGGCTCGGGGCAATCAGCCCCAGCATTTT. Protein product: CASSPEWGARGNQPQHF.

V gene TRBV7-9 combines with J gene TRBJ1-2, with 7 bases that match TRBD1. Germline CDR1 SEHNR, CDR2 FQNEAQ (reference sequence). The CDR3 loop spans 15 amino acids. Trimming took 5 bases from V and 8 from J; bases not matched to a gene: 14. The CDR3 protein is CASSGNRDSGGGYTF. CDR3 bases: TGTGCCAGCAGCGGGAATCGGGACAGCGGGGGAGGCTACACCTTC.

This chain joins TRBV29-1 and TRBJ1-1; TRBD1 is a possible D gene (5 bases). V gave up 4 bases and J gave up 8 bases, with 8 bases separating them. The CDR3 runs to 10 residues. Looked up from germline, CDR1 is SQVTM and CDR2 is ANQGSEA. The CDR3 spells CSVGGLEAFF. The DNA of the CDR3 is TGCAGCGTTGGGGGACTCGAAGCTTTCTTT.